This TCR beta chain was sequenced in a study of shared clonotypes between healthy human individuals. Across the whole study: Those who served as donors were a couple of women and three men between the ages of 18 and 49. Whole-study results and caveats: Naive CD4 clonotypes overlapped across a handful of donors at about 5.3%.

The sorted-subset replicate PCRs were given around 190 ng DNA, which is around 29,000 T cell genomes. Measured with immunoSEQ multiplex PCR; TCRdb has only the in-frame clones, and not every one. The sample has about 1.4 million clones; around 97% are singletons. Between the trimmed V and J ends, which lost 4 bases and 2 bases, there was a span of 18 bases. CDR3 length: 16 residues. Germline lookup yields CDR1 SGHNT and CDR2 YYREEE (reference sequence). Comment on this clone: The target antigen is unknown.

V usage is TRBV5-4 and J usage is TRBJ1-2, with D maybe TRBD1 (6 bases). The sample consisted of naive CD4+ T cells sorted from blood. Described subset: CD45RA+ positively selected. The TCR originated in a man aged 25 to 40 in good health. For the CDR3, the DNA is TGTGCCAGCAGCCTTTCACAGGGACCCTCAAACTATGGCTACACCTTC. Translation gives CASSLSQGPSNYGYTF.